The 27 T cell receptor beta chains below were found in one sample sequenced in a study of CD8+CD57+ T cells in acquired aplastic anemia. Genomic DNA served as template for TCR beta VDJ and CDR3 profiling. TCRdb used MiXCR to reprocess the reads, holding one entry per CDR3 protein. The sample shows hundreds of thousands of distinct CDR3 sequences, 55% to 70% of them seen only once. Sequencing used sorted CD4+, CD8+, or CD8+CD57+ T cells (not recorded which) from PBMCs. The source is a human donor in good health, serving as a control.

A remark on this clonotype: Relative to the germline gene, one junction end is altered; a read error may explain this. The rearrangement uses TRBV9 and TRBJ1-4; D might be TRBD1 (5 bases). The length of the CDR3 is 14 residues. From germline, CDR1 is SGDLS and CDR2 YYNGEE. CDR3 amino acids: CASSVEFGTGGAVF. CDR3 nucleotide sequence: TGTGCCAGCAGCGTAGAATTTGGTACAGGAGGCGCCGTTTTT.

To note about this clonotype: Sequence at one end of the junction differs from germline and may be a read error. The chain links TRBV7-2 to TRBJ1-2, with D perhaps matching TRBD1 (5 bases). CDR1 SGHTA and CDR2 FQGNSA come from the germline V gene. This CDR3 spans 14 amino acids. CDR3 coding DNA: TGTGCCAGCAGCCGGTGGGTCCGGGACGAGCAGTACTTCTTC. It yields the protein CASSRWVRDEQYFF.

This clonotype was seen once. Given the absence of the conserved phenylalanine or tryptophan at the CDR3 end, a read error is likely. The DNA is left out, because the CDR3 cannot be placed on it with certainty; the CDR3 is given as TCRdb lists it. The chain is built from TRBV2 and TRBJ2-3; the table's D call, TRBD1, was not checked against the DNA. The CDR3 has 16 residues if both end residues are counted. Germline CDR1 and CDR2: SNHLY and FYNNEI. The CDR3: CASSLRPAGGYGNTFG.

The CDR3 sequence: CASSFLQGDQSYGYTF. CDR3 in DNA: TGTGCCAGCAGCTTCCTTCAGGGGGATCAGAGCTATGGCTACACCTTC. The gene calls are TRBV7-3 and TRBJ1-2, with 7 bases lining up with TRBD1. The V gene end was trimmed by 3 bases and the J gene end by 4 bases; junction bases not matched to a gene: 11. Per germline, CDR1 SGHTA and CDR2 FQGTGA. This CDR3 comprises 16 residues.

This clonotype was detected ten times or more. The CDR3 DNA reads as TGCAGCGGCGTACACAGTTTTGGGTACGAGCAGTACTTC. Translation: CSGVHSFGYEQYF. The chain couples TRBV29-1 to TRBJ2-7; no definite D call. CDR1 and CDR2 from the germline V gene are SQVTM and ANQGSEA. V was pared by 7 bases and J by 4 bases, with 17 bases between. This CDR3 has 13 amino acids.

The chain's CDR3 is CASSQSGLAYQPQHF. CDR3 DNA sequence: TGTGCCAGCAGCCAGTCGGGACTAGCATATCAGCCCCAGCATTTT. The V and J genes are TRBV5-4 and TRBJ1-5; possible D gene TRBD1, 5 bases. V lost 4 bases and J 5 bases, leaving 16 bases between the germline ends. This CDR3 has 15 amino acids. Germline values: CDR1 SGHNT, CDR2 YYREEE (reference sequence).

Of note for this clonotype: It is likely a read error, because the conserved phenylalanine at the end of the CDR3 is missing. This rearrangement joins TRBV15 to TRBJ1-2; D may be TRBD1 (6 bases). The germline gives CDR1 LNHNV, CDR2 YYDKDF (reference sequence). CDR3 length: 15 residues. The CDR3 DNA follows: TGTGCCACCAGCAAAGGGGGGGGCGCGGACAATGGTTACACCTCG. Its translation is CATSKGGGADNGYTS.

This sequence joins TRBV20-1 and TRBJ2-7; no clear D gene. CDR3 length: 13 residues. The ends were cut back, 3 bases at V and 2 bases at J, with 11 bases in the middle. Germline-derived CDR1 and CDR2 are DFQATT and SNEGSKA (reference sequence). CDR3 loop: CSASDLTAYEQYF. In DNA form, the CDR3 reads TGCAGTGCTAGCGATCTTACAGCCTACGAGCAGTACTTC.

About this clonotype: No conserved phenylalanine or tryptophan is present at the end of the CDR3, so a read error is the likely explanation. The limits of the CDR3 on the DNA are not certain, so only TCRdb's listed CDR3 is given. CDR3 loop: CASSGYNDKLFFCS. The rearrangement uses TRBV2 and TRBJ2-2. From its first to its last residue, the CDR3 has 14 amino acids. Germline V gives CDR1 SNHLY, CDR2 FYNNEI.

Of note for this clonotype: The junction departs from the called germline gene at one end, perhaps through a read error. The CDR3 region has the DNA TGTGCCAGCAGCGTGTCAAGGGGGTTGAGGGAGACCCACTTC. It specifies CASSVSRGLRETHF. This rearrangement joins TRBV9 to TRBJ2-7; tentatively, D is TRBD1 (6 bases). CDR1 and CDR2 (germline): SGDLS, YYNGEE. The CDR3 is 14 residues long.

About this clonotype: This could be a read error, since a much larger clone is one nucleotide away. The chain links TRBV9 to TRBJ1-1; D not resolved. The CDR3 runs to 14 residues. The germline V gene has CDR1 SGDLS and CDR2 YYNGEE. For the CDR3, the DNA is TGTGCCAGCAGCCAGTGGGATCAGAACACTGTAGCTTTCTTT. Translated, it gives CASSQWDQNTVAFF.

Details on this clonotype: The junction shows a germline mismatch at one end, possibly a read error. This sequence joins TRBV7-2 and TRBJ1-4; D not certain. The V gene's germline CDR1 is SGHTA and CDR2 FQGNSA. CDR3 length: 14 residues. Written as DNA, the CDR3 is TGTGCCAGCAGCGTAGATAGTAAGCCAGAAAAACTGTTTTTC. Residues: CASSVDSKPEKLFF. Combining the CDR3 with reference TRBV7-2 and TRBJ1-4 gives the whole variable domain GAGVSQSPSNKVTEKGKDVELRCDPISGHTALYWYRQSLGQGLEFLIYFQGNSAPDKSGLPSDRFSAERTGGSVSTLTIQRTQQEDSAVYLCASSVDSKPEKLFFGSGTQLSVL.

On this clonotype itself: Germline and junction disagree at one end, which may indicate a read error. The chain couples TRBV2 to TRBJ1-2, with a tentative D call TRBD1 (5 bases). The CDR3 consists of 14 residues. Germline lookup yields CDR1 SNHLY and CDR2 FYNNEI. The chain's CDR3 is CASSSGGVDYGDTF. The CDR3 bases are TGTGCCAGCAGTTCAGGAGGGGTAGACTATGGCGACACCTTC.

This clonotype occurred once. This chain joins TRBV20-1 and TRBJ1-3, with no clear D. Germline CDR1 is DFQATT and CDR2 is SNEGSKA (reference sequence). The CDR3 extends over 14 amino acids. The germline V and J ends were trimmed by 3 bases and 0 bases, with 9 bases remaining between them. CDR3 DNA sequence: TGCAGTGCTAGCGACAAAAGCTCTGGAAACACCATATATTTT. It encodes CSASDKSSGNTIYF.

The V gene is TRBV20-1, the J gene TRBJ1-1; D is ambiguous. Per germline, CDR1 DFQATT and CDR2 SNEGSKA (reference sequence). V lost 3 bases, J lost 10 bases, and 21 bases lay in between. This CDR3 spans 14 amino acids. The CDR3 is CSASPRAPGPPAFF. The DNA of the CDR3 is TGCAGTGCTAGTCCCCGGGCCCCTGGGCCCCCAGCTTTCTTT.

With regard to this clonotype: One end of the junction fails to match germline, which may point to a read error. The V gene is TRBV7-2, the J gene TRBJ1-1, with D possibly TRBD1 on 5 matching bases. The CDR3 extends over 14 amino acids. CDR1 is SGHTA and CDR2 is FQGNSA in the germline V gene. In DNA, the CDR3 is TGCGCCAGCAGCCGCGCCGGGACCCAAAGTGAAACCCAGTTT. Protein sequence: CASSRAGTQSETQF.

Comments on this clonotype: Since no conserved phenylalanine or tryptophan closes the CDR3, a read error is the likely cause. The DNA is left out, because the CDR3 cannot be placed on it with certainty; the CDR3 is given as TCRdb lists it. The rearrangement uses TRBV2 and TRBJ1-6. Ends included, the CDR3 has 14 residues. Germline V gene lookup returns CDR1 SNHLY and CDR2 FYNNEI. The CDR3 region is CASSEGSLGSPFRS.

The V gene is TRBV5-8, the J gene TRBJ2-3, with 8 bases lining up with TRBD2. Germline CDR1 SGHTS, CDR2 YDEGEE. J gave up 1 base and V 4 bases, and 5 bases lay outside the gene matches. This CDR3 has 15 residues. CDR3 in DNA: TGTGCCAGCAGCGTGGTTAGCGGGGGCACAGATACGCAGTATTTT. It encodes CASSVVSGGTDTQYF.

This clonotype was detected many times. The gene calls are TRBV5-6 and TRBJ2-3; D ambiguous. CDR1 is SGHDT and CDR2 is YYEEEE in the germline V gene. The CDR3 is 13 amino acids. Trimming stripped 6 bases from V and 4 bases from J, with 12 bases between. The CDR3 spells CASTAFSADTQYF. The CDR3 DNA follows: TGTGCCAGCACGGCTTTCTCGGCAGATACGCAGTATTTT.

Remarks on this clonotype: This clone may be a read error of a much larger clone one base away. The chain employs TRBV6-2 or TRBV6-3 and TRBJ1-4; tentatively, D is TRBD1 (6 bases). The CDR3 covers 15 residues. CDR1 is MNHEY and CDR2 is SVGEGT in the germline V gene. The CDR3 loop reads CASSYGQTTNEKLSF. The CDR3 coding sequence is TGTGCCAGCAGTTACGGACAGACAACTAATGAAAAACTGTCTTTT.

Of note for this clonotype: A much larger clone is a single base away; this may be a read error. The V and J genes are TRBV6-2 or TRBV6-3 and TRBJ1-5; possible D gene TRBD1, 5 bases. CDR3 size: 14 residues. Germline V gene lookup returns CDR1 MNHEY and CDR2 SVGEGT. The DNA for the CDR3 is TGTGCCAGCAGTCACTCGACAGTTAGACAGCCCCAGCATTTT. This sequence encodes CASSHSTVRQPQHF.

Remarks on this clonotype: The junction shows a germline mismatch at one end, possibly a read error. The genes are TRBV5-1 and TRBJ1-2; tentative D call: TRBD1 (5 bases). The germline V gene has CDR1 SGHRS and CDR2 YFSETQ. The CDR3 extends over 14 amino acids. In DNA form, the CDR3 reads TGCGCCAGCAGCCAGGGAGGGGCGGCCGAGGGTCTATCCTTC. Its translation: CASSQGGAAEGLSF.

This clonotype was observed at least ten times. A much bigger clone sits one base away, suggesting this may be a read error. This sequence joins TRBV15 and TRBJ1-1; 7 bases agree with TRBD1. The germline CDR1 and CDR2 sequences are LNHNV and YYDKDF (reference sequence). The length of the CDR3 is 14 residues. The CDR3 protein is CATRQGGKFTEASF. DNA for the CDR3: TGTGCCACCCGGCAAGGGGGCAAGTTCACTGAAGCTTCCTTT.

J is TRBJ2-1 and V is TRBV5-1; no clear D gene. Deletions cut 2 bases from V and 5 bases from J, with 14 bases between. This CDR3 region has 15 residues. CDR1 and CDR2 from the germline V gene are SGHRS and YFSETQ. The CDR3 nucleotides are TGCGCCAGCAGCTTTGATCCGGCACTCGACAATGAGCAGTTCTTC. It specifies CASSFDPALDNEQFF.

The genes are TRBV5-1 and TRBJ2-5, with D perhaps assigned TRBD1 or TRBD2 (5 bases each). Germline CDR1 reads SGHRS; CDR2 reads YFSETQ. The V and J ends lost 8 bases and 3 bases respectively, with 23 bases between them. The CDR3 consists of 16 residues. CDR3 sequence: CASGETAGQGEETQYF. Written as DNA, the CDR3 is TGCGCCAGTGGCGAGACGGCGGGCCAGGGAGAAGAGACCCAGTACTTC. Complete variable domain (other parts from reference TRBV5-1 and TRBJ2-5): KAGVTQTPRYLIKTRGQQVTLSCSPISGHRSVSWYQQTPGQGLQFLFEYFSETQRNKGNFPGRFSGRQFSNSRSEMNVSTLELGDSALYLCASGETAGQGEETQYFGPGTRLLVL.

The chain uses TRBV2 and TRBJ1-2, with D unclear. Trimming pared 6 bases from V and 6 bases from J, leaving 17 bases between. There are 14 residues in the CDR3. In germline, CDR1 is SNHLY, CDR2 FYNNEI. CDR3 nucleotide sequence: TGTGCCAGCAGCTCAACCCTAGTGGTGAATGGCTACACCTTC. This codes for CASSSTLVVNGYTF.

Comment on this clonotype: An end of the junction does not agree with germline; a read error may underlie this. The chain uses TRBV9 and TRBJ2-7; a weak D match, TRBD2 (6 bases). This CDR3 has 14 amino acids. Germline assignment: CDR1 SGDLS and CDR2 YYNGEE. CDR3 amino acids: CASSPAGGTTEEYF. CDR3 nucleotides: TGTGCCAGCAGCCCCGCCGGCGGGACCACCGAGGAGTACTTC.